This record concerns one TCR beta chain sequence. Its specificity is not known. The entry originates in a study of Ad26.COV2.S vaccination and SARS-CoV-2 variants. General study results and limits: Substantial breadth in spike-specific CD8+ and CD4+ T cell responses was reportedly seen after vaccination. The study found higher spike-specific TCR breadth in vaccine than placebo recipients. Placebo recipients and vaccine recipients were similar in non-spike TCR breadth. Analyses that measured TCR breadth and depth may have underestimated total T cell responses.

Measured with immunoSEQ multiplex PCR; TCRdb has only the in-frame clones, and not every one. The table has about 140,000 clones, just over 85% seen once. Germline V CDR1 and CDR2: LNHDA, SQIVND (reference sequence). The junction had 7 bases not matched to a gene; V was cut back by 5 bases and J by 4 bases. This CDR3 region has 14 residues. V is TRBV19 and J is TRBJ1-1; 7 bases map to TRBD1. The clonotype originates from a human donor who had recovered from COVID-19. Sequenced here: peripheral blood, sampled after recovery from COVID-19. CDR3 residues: CASSLTGVGTEAFF. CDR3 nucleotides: TGTGCCAGTAGTCTAACAGGGGTAGGCACTGAAGCTTTCTTT.